Shown below are 21 T cell receptor beta chains from a single sample sequenced in a study of cytomegalovirus exposure and HLA in healthy donors. The study ran its PCR with 60 Vbeta and 13 Jbeta primers. The method was immunoSEQ multiplex PCR; TCRdb's version includes in-frame clones alone and lacks a portion of them. The sample comprises about 160,000 clones, 70% to 90% of which are singletons, and 0.65% to 0.9% rests with the top ten. The specimen was PBMCs. Every receptor here comes from a woman in her twenties or thirties in good health and CMV-seronegative.

This chain links TRBV2 with TRBJ2-1; 7 bases are shared with TRBD2. Germline-derived CDR1 and CDR2 are SNHLY and FYNNEI. V lost 7 bases and J lost 6; bases outside the gene matches: 9. The CDR3 consists of 14 residues. The chain's CDR3 is CASTSGGSSNEQFF. DNA for the CDR3: TGTGCCAGCACTTCGGGGGGTAGCTCCAATGAGCAGTTCTTC.

This clone was recorded a few times. This chain links TRBV6-5 with TRBJ1-2, with D possibly being TRBD1 (5 bases). The CDR3 runs 15 residues. V shed 6 bases and J shed 3 bases, with 17 bases lying between them. Germline-derived CDR1 and CDR2 are MNHEY and SVGAGI. CDR3 sequence (DNA): TGTGCCAGCAGACGGGACCTCGGGGGGGACTATGGCTACACCTTC. As protein: CASRRDLGGDYGYTF.

The chain joins TRBV2 to TRBJ2-5; 7 bases are a match to TRBD2. The V and J ends lost 8 bases and 5 bases, in that order; junction bases with no gene match: 5. CDR3 length equals 12 residues. CDR1 and CDR2 from the germline V gene are SNHLY and FYNNEI. The CDR3 DNA reads TGTGCCAGCGTAACAGCGGGGGAGACCCAGTACTTC. The encoded protein is CASVTAGETQYF.

The chain combines TRBV29-1 with TRBJ2-5, with 8 bases fitting TRBD2. V gave up 8 bases and J gave up 5 bases; unmatched junction bases: 7. CDR3 length: 12 residues. Germline CDR1 reads SQVTM; CDR2 reads ANQGSEA. The DNA for the CDR3 is TGCAGCTTCGGGGGGGGCGGCGAGACCCAGTACTTC. It encodes CSFGGGGETQYF.

V usage is TRBV5-4 and J usage is TRBJ2-5; 7 bases match TRBD2. J gave up 1 base and V 4 bases, and 7 bases lay outside the gene matches. Germline CDR1 is SGHNT and CDR2 is YYREEE (reference sequence). The length of the CDR3 is 15 residues. DNA for the CDR3: TGTGCCAGCAGCCCCCCGGGGGGACCCCAAGAGACCCAGTACTTC. Translation: CASSPPGGPQETQYF.

The chain has TRBV7-9 and TRBJ1-3; D is unclear. The V gene lost 5 bases and the J gene lost 0 bases, with 20 bases spanning the gap. Germline CDR1 reads SEHNR; CDR2 reads FQNEAQ (reference sequence). CDR3 size: 18 residues. The CDR3, as DNA: TGTGCCAGCAGCCCCGCTACAGCGGGTAGTATCTCTGGAAACACCATATATTTT. Its protein product is CASSPATAGSISGNTIYF.

This chain joins TRBV30 and TRBJ1-2; 7 bases map to TRBD1. The length of the CDR3 is 13 residues. Per the germline V gene, CDR1 is GTSNPN and CDR2 is SVGIG (reference sequence). J lost 7 bases, V lost 5 bases, and 10 bases had no gene match. DNA of the CDR3: TGTGCCTGGGGGAGACAGGGTTTAAGTGGCTACACCTTC. Translating it yields CAWGRQGLSGYTF. The full variable domain, rest sourced from reference TRBV30 and TRBJ1-2, is SQTIHQWPATLVQPVGSPLSLECTVEGTSNPNLYWYRQAAGRGLQLLFYSVGIGQISSEVPQNLSASRPQDRQFILSSKKLLLSDSGFYLCAWGRQGLSGYTFGSGTRLTVV.

The chain combines TRBV2 with TRBJ2-7; a weak D match, TRBD2 (5 bases). The CDR3 is made up of 15 amino acids. The V gene lost 5 bases and the J gene lost 4 bases, with 18 bases spanning the gap. CDR1 is SNHLY and CDR2 is FYNNEI in the germline V gene. As DNA, the CDR3 is TGTGCCAGCAGTCTGGACTCGCCCGGCACGTACGAGCAGTACTTC. Its translation is CASSLDSPGTYEQYF.

The rearrangement joins TRBV9 to TRBJ2-1; 8 positions match TRBD2. The CDR3 contains 17 residues. The V gene's germline CDR1 is SGDLS and CDR2 YYNGEE. After removal of 0 bases from V and 5 bases from J, the junction contained 10 bases not matched to a gene. CDR3 residues: CASSVEVPGLGNNEQFF. The CDR3 bases are TGTGCCAGCAGCGTAGAGGTGCCGGGACTAGGCAACAATGAGCAGTTCTTC.

The chain is built from TRBV4-3 and TRBJ1-3; D is unresolved. V lost 3 bases and J 2 bases, leaving 14 bases between the germline ends. The CDR3 contains 16 residues. Per germline, CDR1 LGHNA and CDR2 YSLEER. CDR3 amino acids: CASSHGNMRAGNTIYF. The CDR3 DNA follows: TGCGCCAGCAGCCATGGAAACATGAGGGCTGGAAACACCATATATTTT.

Comment on this clone: Germline and junction disagree at one end, which may indicate a read error. The identical CDR3 is also encoded by other nucleotide sequences in the sample. V usage is TRBV5-1 and J usage is TRBJ1-6; 7 positions match TRBD1. Germline V gene lookup returns CDR1 SGHRS and CDR2 YFSETQ. The CDR3 spans 15 residues. Written as DNA, the CDR3 is TGCGCCAGCAGCTTGGAGGGGGCAAATAATTCCCCCCTCCACTTT. This sequence encodes CASSLEGANNSPLHF.

The J gene is TRBJ2-7, the V gene TRBV11-3; no clear D. The V gene lost 1 base and the J gene lost 6 bases, with 10 bases spanning the gap. The CDR3 extends over 13 amino acids. The V gene's germline CDR1 is SGHNT and CDR2 YENEEA. Written as DNA, the CDR3 is TGTGCCAGCAGCTTAGTTGTCCAGTCCGAGCAGTACTTC. As protein: CASSLVVQSEQYF.

There are a few counts of this clone. This chain uses TRBV9 with TRBJ1-1; D is unresolved. The CDR3 has 14 residues. From germline, CDR1 is SGDLS and CDR2 YYNGEE. V was trimmed by 0 bases and J by 5 bases, leaving 11 bases between them. The CDR3, as DNA: TGTGCCAGCAGCGTAGTACAGTCCATGACTGAAGCTTTCTTT. Translating gives CASSVVQSMTEAFF. Full variable domain (missing parts from reference TRBV9 and TRBJ1-1): DSGVTQTPKHLITATGQRVTLRCSPRSGDLSVYWYQQSLDQGLQFLIQYYNGEERAKGNILERFSAQQFPDLHSELNLSSLELGDSALYFCASSVVQSMTEAFFGQGTRLTVV.

The rearrangement uses TRBV6-5 and TRBJ1-4; 11 bases are shared with TRBD1. Trimming at V came to 4 bases and at J to 5 bases, leaving 6 bases not matched to a gene. CDR1 and CDR2 from the germline V gene are MNHEY and SVGAGI. This CDR3 has 16 residues. The CDR3 bases are TGTGCCAGCAGTTTACGGACAGGGGGCAGGAATGAAAAACTGTTTTTT. Translation: CASSLRTGGRNEKLFF.

On this clone: The same CDR3 can be traced to other DNA sequences in this sample. The chain couples TRBV11-2 to TRBJ2-7; D uncertain. CDR1 is SGHAT and CDR2 is FQNNGV in the germline V gene. This CDR3 contains 13 residues. The ends were cut back, 1 base at V and 4 bases at J, with 8 bases in the middle. The CDR3 coding sequence is TGTGCCAGCAGCTTAGGGCAGGTTTACGAGCAGTACTTC. Translation gives CASSLGQVYEQYF.

V and J are TRBV4-1 and TRBJ2-1; 7 positions match TRBD1. CDR1 MGHRA and CDR2 YSYEKL come from the germline V gene. V trimming: 5 bases; J trimming: 8 bases; junction bases outside the gene matches: 12. This CDR3 spans 15 amino acids. CDR3 DNA: TGCGCCAGCAGCAAAGGACAGGACCCTAGGGATGAGCAGTTCTTC. It translates to CASSKGQDPRDEQFF.

The chain joins TRBV12-5 to TRBJ2-7; possible D gene TRBD2, 7 bases. The CDR3 consists of 14 residues. The V gene's germline CDR1 is LGHNT and CDR2 FRNRAP. Trimming shortened V by 7 bases and J by 2 bases, and 15 bases separated the two germline ends. The CDR3 sequence is CASARGREPYEQYF. The CDR3 bases are TGTGCTAGTGCCCGGGGGCGGGAGCCCTACGAGCAGTACTTC.

This chain connects TRBV5-1 to TRBJ2-7; TRBD2 aligns across 8 bases. CDR1 SGHRS and CDR2 YFSETQ come from the germline V gene. After removal of 0 bases from V and 3 bases from J, the junction contained 8 bases not matched to a gene. The CDR3 is 16 amino acids. CDR3 nucleotides: TGCGCCAGCAGCTTGGGAGCGGGAGTTTCGGTCTACGAGCAGTACTTC. This sequence encodes CASSLGAGVSVYEQYF.

This clone was observed a few times. The chain joins TRBV5-1 to TRBJ2-7; perhaps TRBD1 as D (5 bases). Trimming removed 0 bases from V and 5 bases from J, with 12 bases in between. CDR3 length: 14 amino acids. Germline V CDR1 and CDR2: SGHRS, YFSETQ. The CDR3: CASSLVPGINEQYF. In nucleotides, the CDR3 is TGCGCCAGCAGCTTGGTTCCAGGGATCAACGAGCAGTACTTC.

V is TRBV19 and J is TRBJ2-1, with D maybe TRBD1 (5 bases). This CDR3 has 16 amino acids. Trimming took 3 bases from V and 7 from J, leaving 19 bases between them. From germline, CDR1 is LNHDA and CDR2 SQIVND (reference sequence). The CDR3 protein is CASSIVGQLLWNEQFF. In nucleotides, the CDR3 is TGTGCCAGTAGTATCGTGGGGCAACTTTTGTGGAATGAGCAGTTCTTC.

This chain uses TRBV28 with TRBJ1-1; D remains ambiguous. CDR1 is MDHEN, CDR2 SYDVKM, per germline. V shed 5 bases and J shed 5 bases, with 18 bases lying between them. The CDR3 has 15 residues. CDR3 loop: CASSPAKGPGTEAFF. The CDR3 DNA follows: TGTGCCAGCAGTCCGGCCAAGGGCCCGGGGACTGAAGCTTTCTTT.